These 28 T cell receptor beta chains came from one sample sequenced in a study of T cell responses to AZD1222 COVID-19 vaccine. Assay used: immunoSEQ multiplex PCR; TCRdb lists only in-frame clones, some missing. The sample lists some 100,000 clones; roughly 90% were seen once. Sequencing used peripheral blood, obtained on day 0 of AZD1222 vaccination. These TCRs come from an adult in good health.

This chain uses TRBV27 with TRBJ1-6, with 8 nucleotides matching TRBD1. The CDR3 is made up of 14 amino acids. Germline V CDR1 and CDR2: MNHEY, SMNVEV (reference sequence). V lost 4 bases to trimming and J lost 9 bases; unmatched junction nucleotides: 5. Here the CDR3 reads CASSSGQESSPLHF. The DNA for the CDR3 is TGTGCCAGCAGTTCGGGACAGGAGAGTTCACCCCTCCACTTT.

The rearrangement joins TRBV19 to TRBJ2-5; D is undetermined. In germline, CDR1 is LNHDA, CDR2 SQIVND (reference sequence). Trimming took 7 bases from V and 5 from J, leaving 17 bases between them. This CDR3 region has 14 residues. CDR3 bases: TGTGCCAGTAACAAGGACGGCCCGGGCGAGACCCAGTACTTC. Encoded protein: CASNKDGPGETQYF.

The rearrangement links TRBV6-1 to TRBJ2-3; D gene ambiguous. The CDR3 covers 14 residues. Germline assignment: CDR1 MNHNS and CDR2 SASEGT. V gave up 2 bases and J gave up 2 bases, with 8 bases separating them. Written as DNA, the CDR3 is TGTGCCAGCAGTGAACTATGGAACACAGATACGCAGTATTTT. It yields the protein CASSELWNTDTQYF.

The J gene is TRBJ1-5, the V gene TRBV23-1; D is unresolved. TRBV23-1 is sorted into the ORF group, with uncertain function. V was cut by 2 bases and J by 5 bases, with 7 bases left in between. The CDR3 totals 13 residues. The chain's CDR3 is CASSQPGDQPQHF. CDR3 nucleotide sequence: TGCGCCAGCAGTCAACCAGGTGATCAGCCCCAGCATTTT.

The CDR3 loop reads CASSQAPVSLAGGATSSYNEQFF. In DNA form, the CDR3 reads TGTGCCAGCAGCCAAGCTCCCGTAAGTCTAGCGGGAGGGGCGACTAGCTCCTACAATGAGCAGTTCTTC. The genes are TRBV3-1 (or the pseudogene TRBV3-2) and TRBJ2-1; TRBD2 matches at 12 bases. Trimming took 1 base from V and 0 from J; bases not matched to a gene: 19. Germline-derived CDR1 and CDR2 are LGHDT and YNNKEL (reference sequence). The CDR3 spans 23 residues.

CDR3 bases: TGTGCCAGCAGCGCCAGGGAAAGAGGGGCCAACGTCCTGACTTTC. Translating gives CASSARERGANVLTF. The V gene is TRBV27, the J gene TRBJ2-6; TRBD1 might be the D (5 bases). Trimming took 6 bases from V and 4 from J, leaving 13 bases between them. The CDR3 extends over 15 amino acids. The germline V gene encodes CDR1 MNHEY and CDR2 SMNVEV (reference sequence).

V is TRBV19 and J is TRBJ2-2; D may correspond to TRBD1 or TRBD2 (5 bases each). Germline CDR1 is LNHDA and CDR2 is SQIVND (reference sequence). V was clipped by 10 bases and J by 13 bases, with 22 bases between them. This CDR3 spans 13 amino acids. CDR3 sequence reads: CATTQGPGVGLFF. CDR3 bases: TGTGCCACGACCCAGGGACCCGGGGTCGGGCTGTTTTTT.

This clone was seen a handful of times. The gene calls are TRBV29-1 and TRBJ2-3, with D maybe TRBD2 (5 bases). Germline loops: CDR1 SQVTM, CDR2 ANQGSEA. The CDR3 is 14 amino acids. V was pared by 5 bases and J by 5 bases, with 17 bases between. The CDR3 DNA sequence: TGCAGCGTTCCGCCTCGGGGAATTGGAGATACGCAGTATTTT. This codes for CSVPPRGIGDTQYF.

This clone was picked up a small number of times. The rearrangement links TRBV7-9 to TRBJ2-6; maybe TRBD1 (6 bases). The CDR3 has 17 residues. Trimming cost V 4 bases and J 0 bases, with 13 bases left between them. CDR1 and CDR2 from the germline V gene are SEHNR and FQNEAQ (reference sequence). CDR3 nucleotides: TGTGCCAGCAGCTCGCACCCAGGGGTCTCTGGGGCCAACGTCCTGACTTTC. Translating gives CASSSHPGVSGANVLTF.

The chain couples TRBV7-6 to TRBJ2-5; D gene uncertain. The CDR3 runs to 12 residues. Trimming cost V 8 bases and J 5 bases, with 12 bases left between them. Germline CDR1 and CDR2: SGHVS and FNYEAQ. DNA of the CDR3: TGTGCCAGCGGGCACACGGAGGAGACCCAGTACTTC. This gives the protein CASGHTEETQYF.

This chain uses TRBV6-4 with TRBJ1-6, with unresolved D. The CDR3 covers 14 residues. Per the germline V gene, CDR1 is MRHNA and CDR2 is SNTAGT. Trimming shortened V by 6 bases and J by 10 bases, and 16 bases separated the two germline ends. CDR3 DNA sequence: TGTGCCAGCAGACCTGGGGAAGAAGGATCACCCCTCCACTTT. Amino acid sequence: CASRPGEEGSPLHF.

This chain uses TRBV5-6 with TRBJ1-1; no firm D call. Germline V lookup: CDR1 SGHDT, CDR2 YYEEEE. The CDR3 runs to 13 residues. V was shortened by 2 bases and J by 4 bases, with 9 bases between the two germline ends. CDR3 sequence (DNA): TGTGCCAGCAGCTTTCAGGCGAGCACTGAAGCTTTCTTT. It translates to CASSFQASTEAFF.

The count of this clone is one. The CDR3 DNA is TGTGCCAGCAGCCGGTTCGGGGGGGCTGAGCAGCCCCAGCATTTT. Amino acid sequence: CASSRFGGAEQPQHF. The gene calls are TRBV3-1 (or the pseudogene TRBV3-2) and TRBJ1-5, with a tentative D call TRBD1 (6 bases). Trimming pared 4 bases from V and 7 bases from J, leaving 17 bases between. Germline V gene data show CDR1 as LGHDT and CDR2 as YNNKEL (reference sequence). The CDR3 runs to 15 residues.

The sample holds a few counts of this clone. In nucleotides, the CDR3 is TGTGCCAGCAGTTACTCTCTCGGAAACACCATATATTTT. Amino acids: CASSYSLGNTIYF. The gene calls are TRBV7-7 and TRBJ1-3; D unresolved. V dropped 6 bases and J dropped 4 bases, with 10 bases sitting between them. Germline V gene lookup returns CDR1 SSHAT and CDR2 FNYEAQ (reference sequence). This CDR3 has 13 residues.

The chain combines TRBV5-1 with TRBJ2-7; 7 bases are a match to TRBD2. Germline V lookup: CDR1 SGHRS, CDR2 YFSETQ. Trimming removed 0 bases from V and 3 bases from J; junction bases left unmatched: 3. This CDR3 has 14 amino acids. CDR3 residues: CASSLEQRGYEQYF. CDR3 sequence (DNA): TGCGCCAGCAGCTTGGAACAGCGGGGCTACGAGCAGTACTTC. Full variable domain (outside the CDR3, taken from reference TRBV5-1 and TRBJ2-7): KAGVTQTPRYLIKTRGQQVTLSCSPISGHRSVSWYQQTPGQGLQFLFEYFSETQRNKGNFPGRFSGRQFSNSRSEMNVSTLELGDSALYLCASSLEQRGYEQYFGPGTRLTVT.

The chain carries TRBV2 and TRBJ2-5, with 10 bases identical to TRBD2. The J segment lost 2 bases and the V segment lost 8 bases, leaving 8 bases of the junction unmatched. The CDR3 has 15 amino acids. Per the germline V gene, CDR1 is SNHLY and CDR2 is FYNNEI. For the CDR3, the DNA is TGTGCCAGCGGGGGGCTAGCGGGAGATCAAGAGACCCAGTACTTC. Its protein is CASGGLAGDQETQYF.

The gene calls are TRBV4-2 and TRBJ2-3; no clear D gene. The CDR3 spans 13 residues. CDR1 and CDR2 (germline): LGHNA, YNFKEQ. V was clipped by 8 bases and J by 2 bases, with 11 bases between them. The CDR3 is CASAEEVTDTQYF. The CDR3 DNA sequence: TGTGCCAGCGCGGAAGAGGTCACAGATACGCAGTATTTT.

The V call is TRBV6-5, the J call TRBJ1-4; D is perhaps TRBD1 (5 bases). This CDR3 comprises 15 residues. Germline V gene sequence: CDR1 MNHEY, CDR2 SVGAGI. The V gene lost 5 bases and the J gene lost 8 bases, with 18 bases spanning the gap. This chain's CDR3 is CASSLTAGGIEKLFF. The CDR3 DNA sequence: TGTGCCAGCAGTCTAACGGCGGGGGGTATCGAAAAACTGTTTTTT.

The rearrangement uses TRBV7-2 and TRBJ2-7; 11 bases align to TRBD2. The CDR3 is made up of 15 amino acids. V shed 5 bases and J 1 base; nucleotides not matched to a gene: 4. Germline V gene data show CDR1 as SGHTA and CDR2 as FQGNSA. CDR3 sequence (DNA): TGTGCCAGCAGCAGGGGACTAGCGGCATCCTACGAGCAGTACTTC. Translated, it gives CASSRGLAASYEQYF.

The chain carries TRBV12-1 and TRBJ1-5. TRBV12-1 is described as a pseudogene. The CDR3 runs 11 residues. In nucleotides, the CDR3 is TGTGCCAGCAGATTCAATCAGCCCCAGCATTTT. This gives the protein CASRFNQPQHF.

The chain joins TRBV29-1 to TRBJ1-3; 8 bases match TRBD1. Germline V gene sequence: CDR1 SQVTM, CDR2 ANQGSEA. V lost 7 bases, J lost 8 bases, and 7 bases stayed unmatched. This CDR3 comprises 12 residues. The CDR3 sequence: CSARTGQDTIYF. Here the CDR3 DNA reads TGCAGCGCTCGGACAGGGCAAGACACCATATATTTT.

The rearrangement links TRBV19 to TRBJ1-1; the match to TRBD1 covers 7 bases. V lost 6 bases, J lost 4 bases, and 5 bases stayed unmatched. The CDR3 is 13 residues long. CDR1 is LNHDA, CDR2 SQIVND, per germline (reference sequence). The CDR3: CASSSQGVTEAFF. The CDR3, as DNA: TGTGCCAGTAGCTCTCAGGGGGTCACTGAAGCTTTCTTT.

This chain links TRBV10-3 with TRBJ2-7; 7 bases fit TRBD1. The germline V gene has CDR1 ENHRY and CDR2 SYGVKD. Unmatched junction bases numbered 6, after V lost 3 bases and J lost 4 bases. This CDR3 spans 14 amino acids. The chain's CDR3 is CAISDTNRGYEQYF. CDR3 DNA: TGTGCCATCAGTGATACTAACAGGGGTTACGAGCAGTACTTC.

The chain employs TRBV10-1 and TRBJ1-1; D is undetermined. This CDR3 has 14 residues. From germline, CDR1 is WNHNN and CDR2 SYGVQD (reference sequence). V shed 0 bases and J shed 4 bases, with 9 bases lying between them. This CDR3 is CASSESTDFTEAFF. CDR3 DNA: TGCGCCAGCAGTGAGTCGACGGATTTCACTGAAGCTTTCTTT.

In this sample, this clone turned up once. This sequence joins TRBV10-1 and TRBJ1-1, with 10 bases matching TRBD1. From germline, CDR1 is WNHNN and CDR2 SYGVQD (reference sequence). The CDR3 length is 14 residues. After removal of 6 bases from V and 3 bases from J, the junction contained 4 bases not matched to a gene. CDR3 loop: CASSWTGGDTEAFF. The CDR3 coding sequence is TGCGCCAGCAGCTGGACAGGGGGAGACACTGAAGCTTTCTTT.

The rearrangement links TRBV5-4 to TRBJ1-5; D unclear. Trimming removed 4 bases at V and 6 bases at J, with 8 bases between. Germline CDR1 and CDR2: SGHNT and YYREEE (reference sequence). There are 12 residues in the CDR3. The CDR3 protein is CASSVDTQPQHF. The CDR3 DNA reads as TGTGCCAGCAGCGTCGATACTCAGCCCCAGCATTTT.

The CDR3 DNA follows: TGTGCCAGCAGCTTGGAATCGGGCGGGAGTGGCAATGAGCAGTTCTTC. The encoded protein is CASSLESGGSGNEQFF. The V call is TRBV5-8, the J call TRBJ2-1, with 7 nucleotides matching TRBD2. V was clipped by 0 bases and J by 6 bases; unmatched bases: 9. This CDR3 spans 16 amino acids. CDR1 and CDR2 (germline): SGHTS, YDEGEE.

This rearrangement joins TRBV19 to TRBJ1-4; D is perhaps TRBD1 (6 bases). CDR1 is LNHDA and CDR2 is SQIVND in the germline V gene (reference sequence). V shed 5 bases and J shed 0 bases, with 10 bases lying between them. CDR3 length: 15 residues. This chain's CDR3 is CASSWTAATNEKLFF. CDR3 nucleotides: TGTGCCAGTAGTTGGACAGCCGCAACTAATGAAAAACTGTTTTTT. The whole variable domain, filled in from reference TRBV19 and TRBJ1-4, reads DGGITQSPKYLFRKEGQNVTLSCEQNLNHDAMYWYRQDPGQGLRLIYYSQIVNDFQKGDIAEGYSVSREKKESFPLTVTSAQKNPTAFYLCASSWTAATNEKLFFGSGTQLSVL.